Shown below are 10 T cell receptor beta chains from a single sample sequenced in a study of T cells in Graves' hyperthyroidism and ophthalmopathy. The investigators amplified TCR beta CDR3 regions from RNA transcripts. A first-round RT-PCR of the TCR CDR3 used the HTBI primer set. One entry per CDR3 protein results from TCRdb running MiXCR on the multiplex PCR reads. The table shows about 400,000 distinct CDR3 sequences, with roughly an eighth occurring only once. The sequencing input was blood. These receptors originate from a woman under 30 with Graves' hyperthyroidism.

About this clonotype: This clone may be a read error of a much larger clone one base away. The CDR3 end shows no conserved phenylalanine or tryptophan, and so a read error is likely. The chain has TRBV7-9 and TRBJ2-7, with 14 bases lining up with TRBD2. J gave up 4 bases and V 5 bases, and 10 bases lay outside the gene matches. There are 17 residues in the CDR3. The germline CDR1 and CDR2 sequences are SEHNR and FQNEAQ (reference sequence). The CDR3: CASSHPGLAGVKYEQYL. DNA for the CDR3: TGTGCCAGCAGCCACCCGGGACTAGCGGGAGTTAAATACGAGCAGTACCTC.

This clonotype was counted only a few times. This sequence joins TRBV30 and TRBJ2-3; the match to TRBD2 covers 8 bases. The germline gives CDR1 GTSNPN, CDR2 SVGIG (reference sequence). The CDR3 totals 14 residues. The J segment lost 4 bases and the V segment lost 2 bases, leaving 5 bases of the junction unmatched. The CDR3 nucleotides are TGTGCCTGGAGTCGGGCTAGCGGGCCAGATACGCAGTATTTT. Protein sequence: CAWSRASGPDTQYF.

This clonotype was counted many times. The chain links TRBV12-3 or TRBV12-4 to TRBJ2-1; 7 nucleotides match TRBD2. The J segment lost 6 bases and the V segment lost 0 bases, leaving 2 bases of the junction unmatched. The CDR3 loop spans 14 amino acids. The CDR3 bases are TGTGCCAGCAGTTTAGCGGGAGGGAGCAATGAGCAGTTCTTC. Translated: CASSLAGGSNEQFF.

This clonotype was recorded many times. V usage is TRBV5-1 and J usage is TRBJ1-1; no clear D gene. This CDR3 spans 13 amino acids. Trimming took off 0 bases at V and 4 bases at J, with 7 bases between the two ends. The germline CDR1 and CDR2 sequences are SGHRS and YFSETQ. The CDR3 bases are TGCGCCAGCAGCTTGGCGGAGATCACTGAAGCTTTCTTT. Protein sequence: CASSLAEITEAFF.

In regard to this clonotype: This sequence may be a read error, since a much larger clone differs from it by one base. The V and J genes are TRBV28 and TRBJ1-2; perhaps TRBD1 as D (5 bases). CDR1 MDHEN and CDR2 SYDVKM come from the germline V gene. This CDR3 spans 13 amino acids. V lost 1 base and J lost 7, with 10 bases in between. The CDR3 nucleotides are TGTGCCAGCAGTTTATTAGGGGCCGTTGGCTACACCTTC. Protein product: CASSLLGAVGYTF.

This clonotype has at least ten counts. The chain combines TRBV28 with TRBJ1-2; no definite D call. The CDR3 spans 13 residues. Germline V CDR1 and CDR2: MDHEN, SYDVKM. V was clipped by 3 bases and J by 7 bases, with 12 bases between them. CDR3: CASSLMTGGGYTF. The DNA of the CDR3 is TGTGCCAGCAGTTTGATGACCGGAGGTGGCTACACCTTC.

About this clonotype: A read error may account for a junction end that differs from germline. The genes are TRBV6-1 and TRBJ1-6; 7 bases match TRBD1. The germline V gene has CDR1 MNHNS and CDR2 SASEGT. CDR3 length equals 18 residues. In DNA form, the CDR3 reads TGTGCCAGCAGTCCCCGACAGGGACGCAGCTCCTATAATTCACCCCCCCACTTT. It encodes CASSPRQGRSSYNSPPHF.

The chain recombines TRBV7-2 with TRBJ2-1, with D possibly matching TRBD2 (6 bases). This CDR3 spans 17 amino acids. V was cut by 5 bases and J by 5 bases, with 22 bases left in between. Germline CDR1 SGHTA, CDR2 FQGNSA. CDR3 amino acids: CASSLTFSRLGDNEQFF. The CDR3 nucleotides read TGTGCCAGCAGCCTAACGTTTTCGAGACTAGGGGACAATGAGCAGTTCTTC.

This clonotype was detected many times. The chain recombines TRBV5-6 with TRBJ2-7; 9 bases are a match to TRBD2. The CDR3 totals 15 residues. V lost 1 base to trimming and J lost 4 bases; unmatched junction nucleotides: 6. Germline loops: CDR1 SGHDT, CDR2 YYEEEE. CDR3 nucleotides: TGTGCCAGCAGCTTGAGCGGACTAGCGCGGTACGAGCAGTACTTC. Translated: CASSLSGLARYEQYF.

This clonotype occurred many times. The J gene is TRBJ2-2, the V gene TRBV2; maybe TRBD2 (6 bases). The CDR3 spans 16 residues. Trimming cost V 4 bases and J 1 base, with 13 bases left between them. CDR1 and CDR2 from the germline V gene are SNHLY and FYNNEI. CDR3 in DNA: TGTGCCAGCAGTGGACTAGGGCGGGAGAACACCGGGGAGCTGTTTTTT. Translated: CASSGLGRENTGELFF.